These T cell receptor beta chains were read from a single sample in a study of Graves' ophthalmopathy and Graves' hyperthyroidism. Each CDR3 protein gets one entry after TCRdb re-called the multiplex PCR reads with MiXCR. The table includes approximately 460,000 distinct CDR3 sequences, 13% to 15% detected once. The sequenced sample consisted of blood. These receptors came from a woman aged 25 to 45 with Graves' ophthalmopathy. Both conserved end residues are part of each CDR3. The order of the fields is D gene, J gene, clone size, V gene, CDR3 DNA, CDR3 protein. A D gene is named only where the DNA matches it firmly. Some rows mark clone size as missing; the rest say once, few, many or name a class of expanded clone.

>TRBD1|TRBJ1-5|many|TRBV12-3/TRBV12-4
TGTGCCAGCAGTTGGACAGGGCTCGATCAGCCCCAGCATTTT
CASSWTGLDQPQHF
>.|TRBJ2-2|.|TRBV11-2
TGTGCCAGCAGCTTATTTTCCAGCAACACCGGGGAGCTGTTTTTT
CASSLFSSNTGELFF
>.|TRBJ1-5|many|TRBV20-1
TGCAGTGCTAGTGCAGACCACAATCAGCCCCAGCATTTT
CSASADHNQPQHF
>.|TRBJ1-5|few|TRBV24-1
TGTGCCACCAGTGATCCAAAAACACAGGGTAGCCAGCCCCAGCATTTT
CATSDPKTQGSQPQHF
>TRBD2|TRBJ2-5|.|TRBV6-1
TGTGCCAGCAGCCGTCGGGGGGGGCCTGGAGAGACCCAGTACTTC
CASSRRGGPGETQYF
>.|TRBJ1-1|many|TRBV6-2/TRBV6-3
TGTGCCAGCACTCCAACAGGGACCTTGAACACTGAAGCTTTCTTT
CASTPTGTLNTEAFF
>TRBD1|TRBJ2-2|few|TRBV3-1
TGTGCCAGCAGCCCCGATCAGGGGGCGACCACCGGGGAGCTGTTTTTT
CASSPDQGATTGELFF
>.|TRBJ2-5|.|TRBV20-1
TGCAGTGCTATCTCGTCCGTAGGGGGGACCCAGTACTTC
CSAISSVGGTQYF
>.|TRBJ1-1|many|TRBV20-1
TGCAGTGCTAGAGAGAGGATGAGCACTGAAGCTTTCTTT
CSARERMSTEAFF
>TRBD2|TRBJ2-4|many|TRBV2
TGTGCCAGCAGTGAAGCGGATAGCGGGGGATTAATAGCCAAAAACATTAAGTACTTC
CASSEADSGGLIAKNIKYF
>TRBD2|TRBJ2-7|.|TRBV10-3
TGTGCCGTCTCTACTAGCGGGGGGCATCCTACCTACGAGCAGTACTTC
CAVSTSGGHPTYEQYF
>.|TRBJ1-2|.|TRBV6-1
TGTGCCAGCAGGAGAATACTTCTGGATGGTTACACCTTC
CASRRILLDGYTF
>TRBD1|TRBJ2-5|many|TRBV28
TGTGCCAGCAGTAGACAGGGGACCCTGACAGAGACCCAGTACTTC
CASSRQGTLTETQYF
>.|TRBJ1-2|many|TRBV19
TGTGCCAGTAGTAAGCAGGCGATGGAAGGCTACACCTTC
CASSKQAMEGYTF
>.|TRBJ1-2|many|TRBV15
TGTGCCACCACCTCTGATGGGCACGGGAGAAGATCTGGCTACACCTTC
CATTSDGHGRRSGYTF